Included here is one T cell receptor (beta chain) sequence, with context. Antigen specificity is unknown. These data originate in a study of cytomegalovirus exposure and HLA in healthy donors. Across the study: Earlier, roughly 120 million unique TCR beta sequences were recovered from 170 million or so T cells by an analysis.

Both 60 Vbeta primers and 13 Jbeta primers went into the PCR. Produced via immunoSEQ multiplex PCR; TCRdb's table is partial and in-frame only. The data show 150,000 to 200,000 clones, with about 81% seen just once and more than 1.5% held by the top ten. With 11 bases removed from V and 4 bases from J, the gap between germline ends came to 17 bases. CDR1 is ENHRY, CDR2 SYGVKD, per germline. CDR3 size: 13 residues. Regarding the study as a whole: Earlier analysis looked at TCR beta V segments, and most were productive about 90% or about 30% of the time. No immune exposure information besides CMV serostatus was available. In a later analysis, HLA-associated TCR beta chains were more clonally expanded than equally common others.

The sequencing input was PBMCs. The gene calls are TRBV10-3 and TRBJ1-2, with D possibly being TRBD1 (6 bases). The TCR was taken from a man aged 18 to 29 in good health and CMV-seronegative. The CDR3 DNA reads TGTGCCGCCCAGAGTGGACAGCGCTATGGCTACACCTTC. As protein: CAAQSGQRYGYTF.